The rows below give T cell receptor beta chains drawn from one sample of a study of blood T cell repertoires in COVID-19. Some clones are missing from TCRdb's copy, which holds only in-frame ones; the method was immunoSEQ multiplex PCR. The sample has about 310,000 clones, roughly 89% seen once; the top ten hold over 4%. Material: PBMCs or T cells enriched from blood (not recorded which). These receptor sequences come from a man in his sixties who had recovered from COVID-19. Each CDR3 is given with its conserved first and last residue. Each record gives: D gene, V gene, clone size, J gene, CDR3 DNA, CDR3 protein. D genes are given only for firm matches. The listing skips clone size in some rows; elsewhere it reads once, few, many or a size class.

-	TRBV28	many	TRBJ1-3	TGTGCCAGCACGGGACAACTCTCTGGAAACACCATATATTTT	CASTGQLSGNTIYF
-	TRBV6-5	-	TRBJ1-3	TGTGCCAGCAGTTACAAGGTCGGGATCGGGGGCACCATATATTTT	CASSYKVGIGGTIYF
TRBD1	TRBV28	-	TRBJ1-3	TGTGCCAGCAGTTCTCCCGGACAGGGTGGGAACACCATATATTTT	CASSSPGQGGNTIYF
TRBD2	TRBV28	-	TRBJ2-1	TGTGCCAGCAGGGGGAGCGGGGCCCACTACAATGAGCAGTTCTTC	CASRGSGAHYNEQFF
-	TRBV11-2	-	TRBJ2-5	TGTGCCAGCAGCCCGCGGACTCTCTATGGGGAGACCCAGTACTTC	CASSPRTLYGETQYF
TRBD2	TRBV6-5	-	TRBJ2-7	TGTGCCAGCAGTCCCCCGACTAGCGGGCTGGGGCAGTACTTC	CASSPPTSGLGQYF
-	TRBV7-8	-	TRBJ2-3	TGTGCCAGCAGCCCTGACAGCAACGTTCGAGGAGATACGCAGTATTTT	CASSPDSNVRGDTQYF
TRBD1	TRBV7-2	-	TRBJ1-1	TGTGCCAGCAGCGTACAGGGGTTGCGGACTGAAGCTTTCTTT	CASSVQGLRTEAFF
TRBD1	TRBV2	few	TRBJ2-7	TGTGCCAGCAGGGCCGGGACAGGGACCGAGCAGTACTTC	CASRAGTGTEQYF
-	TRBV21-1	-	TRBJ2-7	TGTGCCAGCAGCAACAGCGAGCAGTACTTC	CASSNSEQYF
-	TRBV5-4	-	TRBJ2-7	TGTGCCAGCAGCCCACCCCCCAGGGCCGAGTCAGACGAGCAGTACTTC	CASSPPPRAESDEQYF
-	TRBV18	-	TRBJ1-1	TGTGCCAGCTCACCACCGAGCACGGGTGACACTGAAGCTTTCTTT	CASSPPSTGDTEAFF
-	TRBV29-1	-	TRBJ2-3	TGCAGCGTTCTCGGTAGCGCAGATACGCAGTATTTT	CSVLGSADTQYF
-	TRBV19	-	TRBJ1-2	TGTGCCAGTAGTCGGGACTATGGCTACACCTTC	CASSRDYGYTF
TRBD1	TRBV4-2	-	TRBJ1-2	TGTGCCAGCAGCCAACAGGGGGAGACTCCCTATGGCTACACCTTC	CASSQQGETPYGYTF
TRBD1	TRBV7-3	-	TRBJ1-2	TGTGCCAGCAGCTTCTCAGCAATGGACAGGGTCGATGGCTACACCTTC	CASSFSAMDRVDGYTF
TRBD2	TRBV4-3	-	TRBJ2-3	TGCGCCAGCAGCCAGTCCGGGACTAGCGGGAGTGGTACAGATACGCAGTATTTT	CASSQSGTSGSGTDTQYF
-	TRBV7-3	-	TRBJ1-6	TGTGCCAGCAGCTTAGTATCCCTTTTCCACTTT	CASSLVSLFHF
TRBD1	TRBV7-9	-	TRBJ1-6	TGTGCCAGCAGCTTAGGGACAGGGCCTTCACCCCTCCACTTT	CASSLGTGPSPLHF
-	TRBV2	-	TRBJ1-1	TGTGCCAGCAACCCGGACAGGAACACTGAAGCTTTCTTT	CASNPDRNTEAFF
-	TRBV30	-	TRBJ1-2	TGTGCCTGGAGTCCCGCCGGAGCTGGCTACACCTTC	CAWSPAGAGYTF
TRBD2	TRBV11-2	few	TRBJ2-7	TGTGCCAGCAGCTCCGGACTAGCGGGGCCCTACGAGCAGTACTTC	CASSSGLAGPYEQYF
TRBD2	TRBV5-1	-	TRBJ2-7	TGCGCCAGCAGCTTAGGGACTAGCGGGAGGGCCAACGAGCAGTACTTC	CASSLGTSGRANEQYF
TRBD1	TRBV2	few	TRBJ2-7	TGTGCCAGCAGTGAAGAGGGACAGGGGTCCTACGAGCAGTACTTC	CASSEEGQGSYEQYF
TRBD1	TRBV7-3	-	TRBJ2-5	TGTGCCAGCAGCCGGGACAGAAAAGAGACCCAGTACTTC	CASSRDRKETQYF
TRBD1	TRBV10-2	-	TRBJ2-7	TGCGCCAGCAGATGGACAGGGGATAGCGAGCAGTACTTC	CASRWTGDSEQYF
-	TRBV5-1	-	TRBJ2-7	TGCGCCAGCAGCCGGGAGTACGAGCAGTACTTC	CASSREYEQYF
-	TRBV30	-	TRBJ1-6	TGTGCCTGGACCACGGGGAGCTCCTATAATTCACCCCTCCACTTT	CAWTTGSSYNSPLHF
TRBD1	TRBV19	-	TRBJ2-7	TGTGCCAGTAGGGACCGGGACAGGGGGATCGACGAGCAGTACTTC	CASRDRDRGIDEQYF
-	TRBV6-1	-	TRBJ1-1	TGTGCCAGCAGTGAGGGAGGGAACACTGAAGCTTTCTTT	CASSEGGNTEAFF
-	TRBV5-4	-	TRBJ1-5	TGTGCCAGCAGCACCCAGCCGGGACATGGGAATCAGCCCCAGCATTTT	CASSTQPGHGNQPQHF
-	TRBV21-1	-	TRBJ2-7	TGTGCCAGCAGCCGGCCGATACTAGCGGGAGGCCTTAGTCCCTACGAGCAGTACTTC	CASSRPILAGGLSPYEQYF
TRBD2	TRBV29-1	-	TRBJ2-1	TGCAGCGTTGCCACTAGCGGACGCTCCTACAATGAGCAGTTCTTC	CSVATSGRSYNEQFF
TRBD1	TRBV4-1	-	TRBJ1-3	TGCGCCAGCAGCCACTCACTCCGGGACAGGGGTGGAAACACCATATATTTT	CASSHSLRDRGGNTIYF
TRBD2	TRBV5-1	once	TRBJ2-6	TGCGCCAGCAGCGGTCTAGCGGGACCCCGCTCTGGGGCCAACGTCCTGACTTTC	CASSGLAGPRSGANVLTF
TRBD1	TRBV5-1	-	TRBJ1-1	TGCGCCAGCAGCCAAACAGGGGTGCTGCCAGGCACTGAAGCTTTCTTT	CASSQTGVLPGTEAFF
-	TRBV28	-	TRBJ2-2	TGTGCCAGCTTGGGGGGGCGCGACACCGGGGAGCTGTTTTTT	CASLGGRDTGELFF
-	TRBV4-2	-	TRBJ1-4	TGTGCCAGCAGCCAAGCAGGGGTGGGAGATGAAAAACTGTTTTTT	CASSQAGVGDEKLFF
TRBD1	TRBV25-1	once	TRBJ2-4	TGTGCCAGCAGAGACCACAGGGGGGCAAACATTCAGTACTTC	CASRDHRGANIQYF
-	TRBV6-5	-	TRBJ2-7	TGTGCCAGCAGTTACGCTTCCGGGAGCTCCTACGAGCAGTACTTC	CASSYASGSSYEQYF
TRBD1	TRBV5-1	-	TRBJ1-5	TGCGCCAGCAGCCCGGGGGGGACAGGGAATCAGCCCCAGCATTTT	CASSPGGTGNQPQHF
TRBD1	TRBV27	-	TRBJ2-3	TGTGCCAGCAGTTATCAGGGGGTCCACGCGGGTACGCAGTATTTT	CASSYQGVHAGTQYF
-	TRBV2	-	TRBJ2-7	TGTGCCAGCAGTGTGTCTAGCACGAGCTCCTACGAGCAGTACTTC	CASSVSSTSSYEQYF
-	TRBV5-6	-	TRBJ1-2	TGTGCCAGCAGCTTGCTAGGGGAAAACTATGGCTACACCTTC	CASSLLGENYGYTF
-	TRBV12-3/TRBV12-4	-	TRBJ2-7	TGTGCCAGCAGTTTTAGCGGAACCTACGAGCAGTACTTC	CASSFSGTYEQYF
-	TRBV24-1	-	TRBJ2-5	TGTGCCACCAGTGATCGAGGTTTACGGCAAGAGACCCAGTACTTC	CATSDRGLRQETQYF
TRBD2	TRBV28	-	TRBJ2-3	TGTGCCAGCAGTTTATCGCTAGCGGGAGCCCCTCCCACAGATACGCAGTATTTT	CASSLSLAGAPPTDTQYF
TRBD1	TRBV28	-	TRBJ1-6	TGTGCCAGCAGTTTATTCGGGACAGGCGGTTCACCCCTCCACTTT	CASSLFGTGGSPLHF
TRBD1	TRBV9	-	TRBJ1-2	TGTGCCAGCAGCGTAGATCAGGGGGCGCCTAACTATGGCTACACCTTC	CASSVDQGAPNYGYTF
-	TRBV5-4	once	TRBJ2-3	TGTGCCAGCAGCTTGGCCGCCAGGGTCAGCTCAGATACGCAGTATTTT	CASSLAARVSSDTQYF